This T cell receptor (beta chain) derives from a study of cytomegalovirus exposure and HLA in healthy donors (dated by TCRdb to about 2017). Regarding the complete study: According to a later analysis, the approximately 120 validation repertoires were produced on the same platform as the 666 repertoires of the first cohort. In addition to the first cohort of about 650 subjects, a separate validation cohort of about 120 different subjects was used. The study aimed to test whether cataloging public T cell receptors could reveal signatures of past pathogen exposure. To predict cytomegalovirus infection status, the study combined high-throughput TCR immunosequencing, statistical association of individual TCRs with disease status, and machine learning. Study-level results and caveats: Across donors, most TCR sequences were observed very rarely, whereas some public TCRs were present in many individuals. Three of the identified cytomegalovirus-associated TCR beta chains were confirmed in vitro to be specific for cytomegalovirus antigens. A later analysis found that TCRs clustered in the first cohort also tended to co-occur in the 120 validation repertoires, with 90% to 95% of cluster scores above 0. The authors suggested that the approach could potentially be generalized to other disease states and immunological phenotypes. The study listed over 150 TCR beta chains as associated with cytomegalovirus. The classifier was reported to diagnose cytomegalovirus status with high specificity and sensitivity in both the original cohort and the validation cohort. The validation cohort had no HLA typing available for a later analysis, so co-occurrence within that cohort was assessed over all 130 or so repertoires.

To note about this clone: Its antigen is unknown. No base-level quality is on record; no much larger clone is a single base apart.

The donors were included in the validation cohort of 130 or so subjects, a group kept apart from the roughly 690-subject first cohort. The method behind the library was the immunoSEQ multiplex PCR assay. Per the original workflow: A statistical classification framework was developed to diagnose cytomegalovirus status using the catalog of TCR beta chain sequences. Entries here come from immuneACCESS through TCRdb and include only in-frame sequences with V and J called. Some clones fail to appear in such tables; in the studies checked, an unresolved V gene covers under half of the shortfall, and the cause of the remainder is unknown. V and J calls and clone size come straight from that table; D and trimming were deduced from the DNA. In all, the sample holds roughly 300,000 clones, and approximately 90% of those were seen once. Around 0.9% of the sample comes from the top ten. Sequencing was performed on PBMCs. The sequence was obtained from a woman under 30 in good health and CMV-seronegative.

The encoded CDR3 is CASSNRGLYGYTF. The nucleotide sequence reads as follows: TGTGCCAGCAGCAACAGGGGGCTCTATGGCTACACCTTC. Recombination joined TRBV25-1 with TRBJ1-2; the central 9 bases match TRBD1. Compared with germline, V lacks 6 bases and J lacks 4 bases; bases without a gene match: 3. The CDR3 runs 13 amino acids, cysteine and phenylalanine included. Only the CDR3 part of the read is kept: 39 bases, read in frame from the first base. CDR1 and CDR2 (MGHDK, SYGVNS) derive from the germline V gene.